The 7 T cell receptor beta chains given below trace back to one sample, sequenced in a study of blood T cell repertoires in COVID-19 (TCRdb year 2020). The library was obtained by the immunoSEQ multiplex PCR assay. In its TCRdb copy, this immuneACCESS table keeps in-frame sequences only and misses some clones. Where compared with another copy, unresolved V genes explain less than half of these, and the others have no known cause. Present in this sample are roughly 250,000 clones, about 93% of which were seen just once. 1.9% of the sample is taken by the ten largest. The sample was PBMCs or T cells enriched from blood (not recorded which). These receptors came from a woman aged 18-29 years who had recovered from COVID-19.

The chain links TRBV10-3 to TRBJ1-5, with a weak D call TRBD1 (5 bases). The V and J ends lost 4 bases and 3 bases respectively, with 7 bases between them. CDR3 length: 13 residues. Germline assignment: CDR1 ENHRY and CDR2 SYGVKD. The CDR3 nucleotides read TGTGCCATCAGTGTACAGGACAATCAGCCCCAGCATTTT. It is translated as CAISVQDNQPQHF.

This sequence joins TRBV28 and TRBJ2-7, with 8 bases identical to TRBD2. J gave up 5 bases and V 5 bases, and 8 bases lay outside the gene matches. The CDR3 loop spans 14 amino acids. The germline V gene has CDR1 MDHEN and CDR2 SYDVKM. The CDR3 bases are TGTGCCAGCAGTCGGATAGCGGGATTCAACGAGCAGTACTTC. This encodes CASSRIAGFNEQYF.

The CDR3 nucleotides are TGTGCCAGCAGTGAATGGGGACAGGGCACCAAAGGGAATCAGCCCCAGCATTTT. Protein sequence: CASSEWGQGTKGNQPQHF. This rearrangement joins TRBV6-1 to TRBJ1-5; 9 bases map to TRBD1. The V and J ends lost 2 bases and 4 bases, in that order; junction bases with no gene match: 12. This CDR3 is 18 amino acids long. CDR1 MNHNS and CDR2 SASEGT come from the germline V gene.

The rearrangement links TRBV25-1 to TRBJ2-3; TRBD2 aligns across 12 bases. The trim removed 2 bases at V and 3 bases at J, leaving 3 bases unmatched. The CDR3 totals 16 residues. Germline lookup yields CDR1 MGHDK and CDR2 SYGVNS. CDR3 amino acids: CASSELAGGMTDTQYF. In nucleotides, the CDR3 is TGTGCCAGCAGTGAACTAGCGGGAGGGATGACAGATACGCAGTATTTT.

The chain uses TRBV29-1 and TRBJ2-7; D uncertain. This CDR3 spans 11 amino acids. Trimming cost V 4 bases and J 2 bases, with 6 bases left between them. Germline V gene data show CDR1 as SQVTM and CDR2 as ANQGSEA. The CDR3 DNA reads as TGCAGCGTTGTCATCACCTACGAGCAGTACTTC. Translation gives CSVVITYEQYF.

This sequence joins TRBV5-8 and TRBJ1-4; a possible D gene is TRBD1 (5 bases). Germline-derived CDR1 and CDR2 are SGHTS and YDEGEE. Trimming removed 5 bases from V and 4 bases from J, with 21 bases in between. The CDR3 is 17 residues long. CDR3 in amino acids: CASRGRKRGLNNEKLFF. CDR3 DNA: TGTGCCAGCAGGGGACGGAAAAGGGGACTGAATAATGAAAAACTGTTTTTT.

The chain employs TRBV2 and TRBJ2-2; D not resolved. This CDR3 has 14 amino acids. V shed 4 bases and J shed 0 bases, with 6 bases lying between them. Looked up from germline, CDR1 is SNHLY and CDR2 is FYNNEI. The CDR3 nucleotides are TGTGCCAGCAGTGCCGAGGCGAACACCGGGGAGCTGTTTTTT. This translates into CASSAEANTGELFF. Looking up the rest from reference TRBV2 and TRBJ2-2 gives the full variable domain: EPEVTQTPSHQVTQMGQEVILRCVPISNHLYFYWYRQILGQKVEFLVSFYNNEISEKSEIFDDQFSVERPDGSNFTLKIRSTKLEDSAMYFCASSAEANTGELFFGEGSRLTVL.